A selection of T cell receptor beta chains follows, all from one sample in a study of identical twins' blood T cells. TCRdb fed the 5' RACE reads into MiXCR, producing one record per CDR3 protein. The table lists a few hundred thousand distinct CDR3 sequences, 28% of them singletons. The sample taken for sequencing was PBMCs. The receptors shown here come from a woman between 18 and 50 years old in good health. The CDR3 runs from the conserved cysteine through the conserved F or W. The D gene is left open where the match is weak. Clone size is given for some rows only: seen once, a few or many times, or a class if the clone is expanded.

size: .
D: .
V: TRBV6-5
J: TRBJ2-7
CDR3: CASSYYGLRYEQYF
DNA: TGTGCCAGCAGTTACTACGGCTTGCGCTACGAGCAGTACTTC

size: .
D: .
V: TRBV5-1
J: TRBJ1-1
CDR3: CASSWTVRGTEAFF
DNA: TGCGCCAGCAGCTGGACAGTTCGAGGGACTGAAGCTTTCTTT

size: few
D: .
V: TRBV20-1
J: TRBJ2-7
CDR3: CSARGTVSYEQYF
DNA: TGCAGTGCTAGAGGGACTGTCTCCTACGAGCAGTACTTC

size: many
D: .
V: TRBV29-1
J: TRBJ2-2
CDR3: CSAQSGTGELFF
DNA: TGCAGCGCTCAGAGTGGGACCGGGGAGCTGTTTTTT

size: few
D: TRBD1
V: TRBV19
J: TRBJ1-2
CDR3: CATSSTGANYGYTF
DNA: TGTGCCACCTCCTCGACAGGGGCTAACTATGGCTACACCTTC

size: .
D: .
V: TRBV3-1
J: TRBJ2-4
CDR3: CASSHGPPGAKNIQYF
DNA: TGTGCCAGCAGCCACGGCCCCCCGGGGGCCAAAAACATTCAGTACTTC

size: .
D: .
V: TRBV6-6
J: TRBJ2-1
CDR3: CASSYEREAYNEQFF
DNA: TGTGCCAGCAGTTACGAGCGAGAGGCCTACAATGAGCAGTTCTTC

size: .
D: .
V: TRBV5-1
J: TRBJ1-1
CDR3: CASSLFSLNTEAFF
DNA: TGCGCCAGCAGCTTGTTTAGCCTGAACACTGAAGCTTTCTTT

size: .
D: .
V: TRBV18
J: TRBJ1-4
CDR3: CASSPVAVGGNEKLFF
DNA: TGTGCCAGCTCACCTGTGGCCGTCGGAGGGAACGAAAAACTGTTTTTT

size: few
D: .
V: TRBV10-3
J: TRBJ1-5
CDR3: CAISGTYAGSQPQHF
DNA: TGTGCCATCAGCGGGACATACGCTGGGAGTCAGCCCCAGCATTTT

size: few
D: .
V: TRBV6-2/TRBV6-3
J: TRBJ2-5
CDR3: CASSYSMADQETQYF
DNA: TGTGCCAGCAGTTACTCGATGGCTGACCAAGAGACCCAGTACTTC

size: .
D: TRBD2
V: TRBV20-1
J: TRBJ2-1
CDR3: CSARRLAGINEQFF
DNA: TGCAGTGCTAGGCGCCTAGCGGGAATCAATGAGCAGTTCTTC

size: .
D: .
V: TRBV2
J: TRBJ1-6
CDR3: CASSGPADSPLHF
DNA: TGTGCCAGCAGTGGCCCCGCGGATTCACCCCTCCACTTT

size: many
D: TRBD1
V: TRBV29-1
J: TRBJ1-4
CDR3: CSVTGQGGTNEKLFF
DNA: TGCAGCGTTACAGGGCAGGGGGGAACTAATGAAAAACTGTTTTTT

size: few
D: .
V: TRBV20-1
J: TRBJ1-2
CDR3: CSARDGSGISGSYTF
DNA: TGCAGTGCTAGAGATGGATCGGGAATTAGCGGCAGCTACACCTTC

size: .
D: .
V: TRBV12-3/TRBV12-4
J: TRBJ1-1
CDR3: CASSLTVAFLFF
DNA: TGTGCCAGCAGTTTAACCGTCGCTTTCCTTTTCTTT

size: .
D: .
V: TRBV20-1
J: TRBJ1-5
CDR3: CSAKNRDEGYSNQPQHF
DNA: TGCAGTGCTAAAAATCGGGACGAGGGATATAGCAATCAGCCCCAGCATTTT

size: .
D: .
V: TRBV20-1
J: TRBJ1-1
CDR3: CSASRLGATEAFF
DNA: TGCAGTGCTAGCAGACTGGGGGCCACTGAAGCTTTCTTT

size: .
D: TRBD1
V: TRBV20-1
J: TRBJ1-2
CDR3: CSASGDRDWVPWTF
DNA: TGCAGTGCCTCAGGGGACAGGGATTGGGTCCCTTGGACCTTC

size: many
D: .
V: TRBV19
J: TRBJ1-1
CDR3: CASSITQGRTEAFF
DNA: TGTGCCAGTAGTATAACCCAGGGGCGCACTGAAGCTTTCTTT

size: many
D: TRBD2
V: TRBV11-3
J: TRBJ2-1
CDR3: CASSPTSARLNEQFF
DNA: TGTGCCAGCAGCCCGACTAGCGCGCGTTTAAATGAGCAGTTCTTC

size: .
D: TRBD1
V: TRBV7-9
J: TRBJ1-3
CDR3: CVSSERRDRSGNTIYF
DNA: TGTGTCAGCAGCGAGAGGCGGGACAGGTCTGGAAACACCATATATTTT

size: .
D: .
V: TRBV20-1
J: TRBJ2-3
CDR3: CSAAGLTDTQYF
DNA: TGCAGTGCTGCGGGACTTACAGATACGCAGTATTTT

size: .
D: .
V: TRBV28
J: TRBJ1-2
CDR3: CASSLGGSANYGYTF
DNA: TGTGCCAGCAGTCTGGGGGGGAGTGCCAACTATGGCTACACCTTC

size: .
D: .
V: TRBV3-1
J: TRBJ1-4
CDR3: CASSIDGATNEKLFF
DNA: TGTGCCAGCAGCATAGACGGTGCAACTAATGAAAAACTGTTTTTT

size: few
D: TRBD2
V: TRBV30
J: TRBJ2-3
CDR3: CAWGLAGVITDTQYF
DNA: TGTGCCTGGGGACTAGCGGGAGTGATCACAGATACGCAGTATTTT

size: .
D: TRBD1
V: TRBV7-2
J: TRBJ1-5
CDR3: CASSSRQGAAQPQHF
DNA: TGTGCCAGCAGCTCGAGACAGGGGGCGGCTCAGCCCCAGCATTTT

size: .
D: .
V: TRBV12-3/TRBV12-4
J: TRBJ2-1
CDR3: CAISPSDNEQFF
DNA: TGTGCCATCAGCCCTAGCGACAATGAGCAGTTCTTC

size: few
D: TRBD2
V: TRBV6-6
J: TRBJ2-1
CDR3: CASSYSSSGRNEQFF
DNA: TGTGCCAGCAGTTACTCATCTAGCGGTAGGAATGAGCAGTTCTTC

size: .
D: .
V: TRBV20-1
J: TRBJ1-2
CDR3: CSARGTGTPNF
DNA: TGCAGTGCTAGAGGGACTGGGACACCCAACTTC

size: .
D: .
V: TRBV4-3
J: TRBJ1-4
CDR3: CASSQGQTNEKLFF
DNA: TGCGCCAGCAGCCAAGGACAAACTAATGAAAAACTGTTTTTT

size: few
D: .
V: TRBV5-1
J: TRBJ1-4
CDR3: CASSWTGTTTNEKLFF
DNA: TGCGCCAGCAGCTGGACCGGGACAACAACTAATGAAAAACTGTTTTTT

size: .
D: TRBD2
V: TRBV5-5
J: TRBJ2-5
CDR3: CASLVLAGRETQYF
DNA: TGTGCCAGCTTGGTACTAGCGGGGAGAGAGACCCAGTACTTC

size: .
D: .
V: TRBV11-2
J: TRBJ2-7
CDR3: CASSLLTGGVEQYF
DNA: TGTGCCAGCAGCTTACTGACTGGGGGTGTCGAGCAGTACTTC

size: .
D: .
V: TRBV20-1
J: TRBJ1-2
CDR3: CSARGGIHNNYGCTF
DNA: TGCAGTGCTAGAGGGGGAATCCATAATAACTATGGCTGCACCTTC

size: .
D: TRBD1
V: TRBV7-2
J: TRBJ1-2
CDR3: CASSLTGEWGYTF
DNA: TGTGCCAGCAGCTTGACAGGGGAATGGGGCTACACCTTC

size: many
D: .
V: TRBV20-1
J: TRBJ1-5
CDR3: CSARDGGSQPQHF
DNA: TGCAGTGCTAGAGATGGGGGGAGTCAGCCCCAGCATTTT

size: many
D: .
V: TRBV29-1
J: TRBJ1-1
CDR3: CSVDRGYGTEAFF
DNA: TGCAGCGTTGACAGGGGTTATGGCACTGAAGCTTTCTTT

size: few
D: .
V: TRBV12-5
J: TRBJ1-1
CDR3: CASGFGGSGVANTEAFF
DNA: TGTGCTAGTGGTTTCGGAGGGTCCGGGGTTGCGAACACTGAAGCTTTCTTT

size: .
D: TRBD2
V: TRBV15
J: TRBJ2-1
CDR3: CATLTGTTNERLF
DNA: TGTGCCACGCTAACCGGGACTACCAATGAGCGGCTCTTC

size: few
D: TRBD1
V: TRBV28
J: TRBJ2-7
CDR3: CASRWTGPSYEQYF
DNA: TGTGCCAGCAGGTGGACAGGTCCCTCCTACGAGCAGTACTTC

size: few
D: .
V: TRBV27
J: TRBJ1-1
CDR3: CASSLVWAPPKNTEAFF
DNA: TGTGCCAGCAGTTTAGTTTGGGCACCGCCAAAGAACACTGAAGCTTTCTTT

size: few
D: .
V: TRBV20-1
J: TRBJ1-6
CDR3: CSALQGIDNSPLHF
DNA: TGCAGTGCTTTACAGGGTATCGATAATTCACCCCTCCACTTT

size: .
D: TRBD1
V: TRBV7-8
J: TRBJ2-2
CDR3: CASSSRDRGTGELFF
DNA: TGTGCCAGCAGCTCCCGGGACAGGGGTACCGGGGAGCTGTTTTTT

size: .
D: .
V: TRBV12-3/TRBV12-4
J: TRBJ1-1
CDR3: CASHPRVEDAEAFF
DNA: TGTGCCAGCCACCCGAGGGTAGAAGACGCTGAAGCTTTCTTT

size: few
D: .
V: TRBV27
J: TRBJ1-1
CDR3: CASSLSKKTEAFF
DNA: TGTGCCAGCAGTTTATCCAAGAAAACTGAAGCTTTCTTT

size: .
D: .
V: TRBV11-2
J: TRBJ1-3
CDR3: CASSPRSGNTIYF
DNA: TGTGCCAGCAGCCCCCGGTCTGGAAACACCATATATTTT

size: many
D: .
V: TRBV7-9
J: TRBJ1-1
CDR3: CASSHEGNTEAFF
DNA: TGTGCCAGCAGCCACGAGGGGAACACTGAAGCTTTCTTT

size: few
D: .
V: TRBV28
J: TRBJ2-3
CDR3: CASSPPGHYFTDTQYF
DNA: TGTGCCAGCAGTCCCCCGGGACATTATTTCACAGATACGCAGTATTTT

size: many
D: .
V: TRBV4-1
J: TRBJ1-1
CDR3: CASSQELRGQLYTEAFF
DNA: TGCGCCAGCAGCCAAGAACTGCGGGGGCAGCTTTACACTGAAGCTTTCTTT

size: .
D: TRBD1
V: TRBV20-1
J: TRBJ1-2
CDR3: CSASGAQDRDYGYTF
DNA: TGCAGTGCTAGCGGCGCCCAGGACAGGGACTATGGCTACACCTTC